The clone carrying this TCR beta chain was detected many times. The sample is drawn from a study of T cells after posttransplantation cyclophosphamide. After removal of 4 bases from V and 6 bases from J, the junction contained 10 bases not matched to a gene. Looked up from germline, CDR1 is ENHRY and CDR2 is SYGVKD. The CDR3 contains 15 residues. Data came from immunoSEQ multiplex PCR; TCRdb stores just in-frame clones and leaves some out. The sample contains 25,000 to 35,000 clones, none of them singletons. The chain has TRBV10-3 and TRBJ2-5, with 8 bases lining up with TRBD2. The sequenced material came from PBMCs. The clonotype was recovered from a woman aged 25 to 39 in good health and a related stem cell transplant donor. The CDR3 DNA reads TGTGCCATCAGTGGGGGGACTAGTCTTGTGCAGACCCAGTACTTC. Translating gives CAISGGTSLVQTQYF.